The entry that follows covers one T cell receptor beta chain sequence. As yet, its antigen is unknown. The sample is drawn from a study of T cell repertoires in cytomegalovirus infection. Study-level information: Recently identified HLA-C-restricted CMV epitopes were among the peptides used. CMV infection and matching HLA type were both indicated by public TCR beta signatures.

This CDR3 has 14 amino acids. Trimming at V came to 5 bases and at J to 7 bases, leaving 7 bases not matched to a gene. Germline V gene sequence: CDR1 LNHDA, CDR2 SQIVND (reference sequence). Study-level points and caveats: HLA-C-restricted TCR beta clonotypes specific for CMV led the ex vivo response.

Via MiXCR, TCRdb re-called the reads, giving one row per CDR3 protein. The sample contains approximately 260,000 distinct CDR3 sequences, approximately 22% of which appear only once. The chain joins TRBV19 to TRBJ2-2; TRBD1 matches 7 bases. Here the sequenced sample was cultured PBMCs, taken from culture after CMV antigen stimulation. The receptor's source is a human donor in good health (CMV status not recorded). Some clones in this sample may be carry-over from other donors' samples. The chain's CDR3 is CASSSRQGIGELFF. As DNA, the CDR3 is TGTGCCAGTAGTTCGAGACAGGGAATCGGGGAGCTGTTTTTT.